The 18 T cell receptor beta chains given below trace back to one sample, sequenced in a study of T cell responses to AZD1222 COVID-19 vaccine. The data were produced by immunoSEQ multiplex PCR, yet TCRdb's version contains in-frame clones alone and is incomplete. Here the sample spans under 150,000 clones, roughly 89% being singletons. The sample here was peripheral blood, taken on day 0 of AZD1222 vaccination. These receptors all stem from an adult in good health.

The CDR3 nucleotides read TGTGCCAGCAGGGTAGGATCAAGCAATCAGCCCCAGCATTTT. This encodes CASRVGSSNQPQHF. The chain couples TRBV2 to TRBJ1-5; the D is unclear. The V and J ends lost 6 bases and 1 base respectively, with 10 bases between them. The CDR3 covers 14 residues. CDR1 and CDR2 from the germline V gene are SNHLY and FYNNEI.

The rearrangement joins TRBV4-2 to TRBJ1-2; 10 nucleotides match TRBD1. The CDR3 runs to 15 residues. J was trimmed by 8 bases and V by 0 bases; bases with no gene match: 6. Germline V lookup: CDR1 LGHNA, CDR2 YNFKEQ. The CDR3 protein is CASSQDGGQGRGYTF. The CDR3, as DNA: TGTGCCAGCAGCCAAGATGGGGGACAGGGGCGAGGCTACACCTTC.

The chain combines TRBV3-1 (or the pseudogene TRBV3-2) with TRBJ1-1; unclear D gene. The CDR3 is 16 amino acids. Trimming left V 2 bases short and J 0 bases short, with 13 bases between. The germline V gene encodes CDR1 LGHDT and CDR2 YNNKEL (reference sequence). The CDR3 protein is CASSQSGLFMNTEAFF. CDR3 DNA sequence: TGTGCCAGCAGCCAATCTGGTCTGTTTATGAACACTGAAGCTTTCTTT.

The chain is built from TRBV9 and TRBJ1-4; TRBD1 is a possible D gene (6 bases). Germline V gives CDR1 SGDLS, CDR2 YYNGEE. V was pared by 2 bases and J by 5 bases, with 22 bases between. The CDR3 totals 18 residues. For the CDR3, the DNA is TGTGCCAGCAGCGTCGGGTTAATAGGACAGCGACGGAATGAAAAACTGTTTTTT. This translates into CASSVGLIGQRRNEKLFF.

CDR3 bases: TGTGCCAGCAGCCCATTCGGGGCGGGAGGGCCGCGGGAGCAGTACTTC. As protein: CASSPFGAGGPREQYF. The J gene is TRBJ2-7, the V gene TRBV7-9; 9 nucleotides line up with TRBD2. The CDR3 loop spans 16 amino acids. Germline CDR1 and CDR2: SEHNR and FQNEAQ (reference sequence). Trimming took 5 bases from V and 7 from J; bases not matched to a gene: 15.

The rearrangement uses TRBV6-5 and TRBJ1-5; D is ambiguous. Deletions cut 0 bases from V and 6 bases from J, with 15 bases between. Germline CDR1 MNHEY, CDR2 SVGAGI. This CDR3 region has 16 residues. The CDR3 reads CASSYSMRTLGQPQHF. As DNA, the CDR3 is TGTGCCAGCAGTTACTCGATGAGGACCCTGGGTCAGCCCCAGCATTTT.

This sequence joins TRBV28 and TRBJ2-1, with D possibly called TRBD1 or TRBD2 (5 bases each). The CDR3 runs 11 residues. The germline gives CDR1 MDHEN, CDR2 SYDVKM. Between the trimmed V and J ends, which lost 3 bases and 12 bases, there was a span of 9 bases. The CDR3 nucleotides are TGTGCCAGCAGTTTGGGACGTGGGCAGTTCTTC. Translating gives CASSLGRGQFF.

The chain joins TRBV7-9 to TRBJ2-7; TRBD1 matches 7 bases. CDR3 size: 14 residues. The trim removed 5 bases at V and 3 bases at J, leaving 7 bases unmatched. Germline loops: CDR1 SEHNR, CDR2 FQNEAQ (reference sequence). Written as DNA, the CDR3 is TGTGCCAGCAGCCCACCGACAGGGAGCTACGAGCAGTACTTC. It translates to CASSPPTGSYEQYF. Based on the CDR3 plus reference TRBV7-9 and TRBJ2-7, the full variable domain is DTGVSQNPRHKITKRGQNVTFRCDPISEHNRLYWYRQTLGQGPEFLTYFQNEAQLEKSRLLSDRFSAERPKGSFSTLEIQRTEQGDSAMYLCASSPPTGSYEQYFGPGTRLTVT.

J is TRBJ2-1 and V is TRBV4-1; maybe TRBD2 (7 bases). This CDR3 has 15 residues. From germline, CDR1 is MGHRA and CDR2 YSYEKL. V lost 3 bases and J lost 4, with 13 bases in between. CDR3 sequence reads: CASSQAGASYNEQFF. The CDR3, as DNA: TGCGCCAGCAGCCAGGCGGGGGCGTCTTACAATGAGCAGTTCTTC.

This chain joins TRBV7-2 and TRBJ2-7; D might be TRBD2 (6 bases). The germline gives CDR1 SGHTA, CDR2 FQGNSA. The CDR3 sequence is 15 residues long. V lost 0 bases and J 7 bases, leaving 16 bases between the germline ends. CDR3: CASSLASGRTGEQYF. The CDR3 nucleotides are TGTGCCAGCAGCTTAGCGTCGGGGAGGACTGGAGAGCAGTACTTC.

The V and J genes are TRBV10-1 and TRBJ2-2; weak D call: TRBD1 (6 bases). The CDR3 has 16 amino acids. Germline CDR1 reads WNHNN; CDR2 reads SYGVQD (reference sequence). The V end lost 4 bases, the J end lost 5 bases, and 17 bases lay between the germline ends. The CDR3 sequence is CASSGQESGYTGELFF. The CDR3 coding sequence is TGCGCCAGCAGTGGACAGGAGTCTGGTTATACCGGGGAGCTGTTTTTT.

The chain joins TRBV24-1 to TRBJ2-3, with D maybe TRBD2 (5 bases). Trimming removed 2 bases from V and 0 bases from J, with 14 bases in between. Looked up from germline, CDR1 is KGHDR and CDR2 is SFDVKD. The CDR3 is 17 amino acids. The chain's CDR3 is CATSDSGRPTSTDTQYF. The CDR3 region has the DNA TGTGCCACCAGTGATTCTGGGAGACCTACTAGCACAGATACGCAGTATTTT.

This sequence joins TRBV7-9 and TRBJ2-4; 10 bases match TRBD2. The V gene end was trimmed by 2 bases and the J gene end by 0 bases; junction bases not matched to a gene: 7. The germline V gene has CDR1 SEHNR and CDR2 FQNEAQ (reference sequence). CDR3 length: 18 amino acids. CDR3 in amino acids: CASSLPRRLAGAKNIQYF. The CDR3 coding sequence is TGTGCCAGCAGCTTACCCCGCAGACTAGCGGGAGCCAAAAACATTCAGTACTTC.

The rearrangement links TRBV28 to TRBJ1-1; possible D gene TRBD1, 5 bases. CDR3 length: 16 residues. The germline V gene encodes CDR1 MDHEN and CDR2 SYDVKM. V lost 3 bases, J lost 0 bases, and 14 bases lay in between. CDR3 loop: CASSLDTLFMNTEAFF. The DNA for the CDR3 is TGTGCCAGCAGTTTGGACACTTTGTTCATGAACACTGAAGCTTTCTTT.

This clone was counted a single time. The chain joins TRBV6-2 or TRBV6-3 to TRBJ2-7; D is undetermined. V lost 6 bases and J lost 4, with 10 bases in between. The CDR3 is made up of 12 amino acids. From germline, CDR1 is MNHEY and CDR2 SVGEGT. CDR3 nucleotide sequence: TGTGCCAGCAGCTCGCGAGGTTACGAGCAGTACTTC. Amino acids: CASSSRGYEQYF.

This clone showed up just once. Here the CDR3 reads CASRSDKNTGELFF. CDR3 in DNA: TGTGCCAGCCGATCGGACAAGAACACCGGGGAGCTGTTTTTT. This chain connects TRBV3-1 (or the pseudogene TRBV3-2) to TRBJ2-2, with D possibly matching TRBD1 (5 bases). Germline V CDR1 and CDR2: LGHDT, YNNKEL (reference sequence). The CDR3 consists of 14 residues. Trimming cost V 8 bases and J 1 base, with 11 bases left between them.

J is TRBJ1-3 and V is TRBV6-6; 9 bases line up with TRBD1. Germline CDR1 reads MNHNY; CDR2 reads SVGAGI (reference sequence). V shed 5 bases and J 0 bases; nucleotides not matched to a gene: 11. The CDR3 is made up of 18 amino acids. CDR3 sequence reads: CASSLFYRGPNSGNTIYF. CDR3 DNA: TGTGCCAGCAGTCTCTTTTACAGGGGGCCCAACTCTGGAAACACCATATATTTT.

This chain links TRBV28 with TRBJ2-3; TRBD2 might be the D (6 bases). This CDR3 is built from 16 residues. The germline V and J ends were trimmed by 6 bases and 2 bases, with 18 bases remaining between them. The germline CDR1 and CDR2 sequences are MDHEN and SYDVKM. DNA for the CDR3: TGTGCCAGCAGGGGGGACGGGGGTACCTACACAGATACGCAGTATTTT. It specifies CASRGDGGTYTDTQYF.